This TCR beta chain stems from a study of blood T cell repertoires in COVID-19 (dated by TCRdb to the early 2020s). Regarding the research as a whole: Collaborator samples came from the United States, Italy and Spain and covered acute and convalescent phases of COVID-19. The prospective study material was composed of cDNA or gDNA derived from T cells, B-cell-depleted T cells, or PBMCs. Deeply sampled blood TCRbeta repertoires from subjects exposed to, actively infected with, or recovered from COVID-19 were included in the dataset. The repertoires were released in a freely available public database intended as a resource for research on the immune response to SARS-CoV-2. Samples were obtained from the ongoing ImmuneRACE study (first 160 participants) and from approximately 1,200 subjects provided by 6 global collaborators. Sample metadata almost always included a de-identified subject ID, COVID-19 status, age in years and sex. Where HLA class I and class II types were available, the types were taken from metadata supplied by the sample provider, not from assay-based typing.

One collaborating source in Seattle enrolled patients while the patients were actively infected and followed the patients over time throughout the course of disease. Each collaborating institution followed its own protocols to collect whole blood in K2EDTA tubes. For TCRbeta analysis, collaborator samples were shipped as frozen whole blood, as isolated PBMCs, or as DNA extracted from either sample type. The immunoSEQ Assay, a bias-controlled multiplex PCR, was used to amplify TCRbeta CDR3 regions from genomic DNA. The paper's data handling went like this. Within the assay, amplification of reference gene primers was used to estimate how many nucleated cells each sample contained. Sequence reads were collapsed and filtered to measure the absolute abundance of every unique TCRbeta CDR3 rearrangement. For each sample, productive Simpson clonality was calculated as the square root of Simpson's diversity index over productive rearrangements. Sourced from immuneACCESS, this table was stored by TCRdb with only in-frame sequences that have V and J called. A share of the clones is absent; for the studies checked, an unresolved V gene accounts for under half, and the remainder has no known explanation. For V, J and clone size, that table is used; D and trimming come from the DNA. Here the sample has around 480,000 clones; around 88% occur a single time. The ten largest clones capture around 12% of the sample.

Concerning this clone: Its antigen specificity is not known. Per-nucleotide qualities are absent, and no much larger clonotype sits a single base away.

V is reduced by 1 base and J by 4 bases, leaving a spacing of 14 bases between them. Sequences SGHTA (CDR1) and FQGNSA (CDR2) are obtained from the germline V gene. The CDR3 contains 16 residues, cysteine and phenylalanine counted. Of all the DNA, just the CDR3 is kept, 48 bases in frame from base 1. General findings and caveats noted by the study authors: The quantity of clinical and demographic metadata differed by source and by participant and was supplied without curation.

Specimen: peripheral blood. The V gene is TRBV7-2 and the J gene is TRBJ2-1, and perhaps TRBD1 as D gene, on 6 matching bases. This receptor was obtained from a woman aged 50 to 60 with COVID-19, enrolled during active disease. The CDR3 amino acid sequence is: CASSLVSRGPYNEQFF. The sequence in DNA is TGTGCCAGCAGCTTAGTCAGCAGGGGACCATACAATGAGCAGTTCTTC.